This T cell receptor (beta chain) was sequenced during a study of blood T cells in healthy people across ages. It was approximately 10 milliliters of peripheral blood that were drawn from each donor. Next came a second PCR, run for about 7 to 12 cycles, which used a sample-barcoded 5' primer along with a J-beta primer mix. TCRdb ran MiXCR on the 5' RACE reads and lists one entry per CDR3 protein. The sample includes around 900,000 distinct CDR3 sequences, just over 50% of them seen just once. This clonotype was counted only a few times. CDR3 size: 12 residues. After removal of 8 bases from V and 5 bases from J, the junction contained 5 bases not matched to a gene. Germline lookup yields CDR1 ENHRY and CDR2 SYGVKD.

Sequencing used blood. This TCR came from a woman aged 55-75 years in good health. V is TRBV10-3 and J is TRBJ2-7; 8 bases match TRBD1. CDR3 DNA: TGTGCCATCGGACAGGGTCGCAACGAGCAGTACTTC. Amino acid sequence: CAIGQGRNEQYF.